Presented here are 22 T cell receptor beta chains from one specimen sequenced in a study of blood T cell repertoires in COVID-19. Data came from immunoSEQ multiplex PCR; TCRdb stores just in-frame clones and leaves some out. The sample yields about 300,000 clones, around 88% seen once. Sequenced input: peripheral blood. All receptors come from a woman aged 25 to 39 who had recovered from COVID-19.

V usage is TRBV14 and J usage is TRBJ2-7, with 9 bases aligning to TRBD1. Germline assignment: CDR1 SGHDN and CDR2 FVKESK. The CDR3 has 18 amino acids. J lost 2 bases, V lost 0 bases, and 11 bases had no gene match. The CDR3 here is CASSQEEYRGTGTYEQYF. The CDR3, as DNA: TGTGCCAGCAGCCAAGAAGAGTATCGGGGGACAGGGACCTACGAGCAGTACTTC.

As concerns this clone: The sample holds other DNA sequences that translate to the same CDR3. This rearrangement joins TRBV18 to TRBJ1-1; D remains ambiguous. The V and J ends lost 6 bases and 11 bases respectively, with 13 bases between them. Germline V gives CDR1 KGHSH, CDR2 LQKENI. CDR3 size: 11 residues. As DNA, the CDR3 is TGTGCCAGCTCCTTAGACACAGAGGCTTTCTTT. Translated, it gives CASSLDTEAFF.

This clone was picked up one time. The chain joins TRBV27 to TRBJ1-5; TRBD1 matches 8 bases. Germline V gene sequence: CDR1 MNHEY, CDR2 SMNVEV (reference sequence). V lost 7 bases and J lost 5; bases outside the gene matches: 10. This CDR3 comprises 15 residues. CDR3 region: CASIVKGQEYQPQHF. The DNA for the CDR3 is TGTGCCAGCATTGTGAAGGGACAGGAATATCAGCCCCAGCATTTT.

The chain uses TRBV10-3 and TRBJ2-7, with D tentatively TRBD1 (6 bases). Germline values: CDR1 ENHRY, CDR2 SYGVKD. V was cut by 5 bases and J by 2 bases, with 22 bases left in between. The CDR3 spans 17 residues. The CDR3 is CAISSFAGQGRPYEQYF. In nucleotides, the CDR3 is TGTGCCATCAGTAGTTTTGCTGGGCAGGGGCGACCCTACGAGCAGTACTTC.

This clone was found once. This sequence joins TRBV7-2 and TRBJ1-2, with D possibly matching TRBD1 (6 bases). V lost 6 bases and J lost 7, with 15 bases in between. CDR1 is SGHTA and CDR2 is FQGNSA in the germline V gene. This CDR3 contains 13 residues. As DNA, the CDR3 is TGTGCCAGCAGTGATACAGGGAGGGTTGGCTACACCTTC. This sequence encodes CASSDTGRVGYTF.

The rearrangement links TRBV24-1 to TRBJ2-1; 8 positions agree with TRBD1. This CDR3 contains 19 residues. V trimming: 5 bases; J trimming: 0 bases; junction bases outside the gene matches: 14. The germline CDR1 and CDR2 sequences are KGHDR and SFDVKD. The CDR3 sequence is CATSGGQGTWMSSYNEQFF. As DNA, the CDR3 is TGTGCCACCAGTGGAGGACAGGGTACATGGATGAGCTCCTACAATGAGCAGTTCTTC.

The chain employs TRBV19 and TRBJ2-2; TRBD1 matches at 8 bases. This CDR3 is 15 amino acids long. Germline CDR1 and CDR2: LNHDA and SQIVND (reference sequence). V was pared by 6 bases and J by 2 bases, with 5 bases of the junction left unmatched. For the CDR3, the DNA is TGTGCCAGTAGCCAGGGACAGGCTAACACCGGGGAGCTGTTTTTT. Its protein product is CASSQGQANTGELFF.

The genes are TRBV7-2 and TRBJ1-6; D might be TRBD1 (6 bases). V lost 1 base, J lost 0 bases, and 16 bases lay in between. CDR1 SGHTA and CDR2 FQGNSA come from the germline V gene. This CDR3 region has 19 residues. The CDR3 sequence is CASSLGRSGVSSYNSPLHF. The CDR3 region has the DNA TGTGCCAGCAGCTTAGGGAGGTCAGGGGTTAGCTCCTATAATTCACCCCTCCACTTT.

This chain uses TRBV5-6 with TRBJ1-3; D is possibly TRBD1 (6 bases). V lost 4 bases, J lost 0 bases, and 14 bases lay in between. From germline, CDR1 is SGHDT and CDR2 YYEEEE. The CDR3 is 16 residues long. The CDR3 nucleotides read TGTGCCAGCAGCCGCCACAGGGATAGCTCTGGAAACACCATATATTTT. It translates to CASSRHRDSSGNTIYF.

CDR3 DNA: TGTGCCACCAGTGATCCCAGCGGGAGCACAGATACGCAGTATTTT. As protein: CATSDPSGSTDTQYF. This chain joins TRBV24-1 and TRBJ2-3; tentative D call: TRBD2 (6 bases). Germline values: CDR1 KGHDR, CDR2 SFDVKD. The V end lost 3 bases, the J end lost 0 bases, and 9 bases lay between the germline ends. The CDR3 runs 15 residues.

This clone was recorded only once. V gene TRBV5-1 combines with J gene TRBJ2-1; 7 bases map to TRBD2. Germline CDR1 is SGHRS and CDR2 is YFSETQ. CDR3 length: 17 residues. V gave up 0 bases and J gave up 3 bases; unmatched junction bases: 9. CDR3 loop: CASSLGRRGTIYNEQFF. CDR3 coding DNA: TGCGCCAGCAGCTTGGGTAGGCGGGGGACGATCTACAATGAGCAGTTCTTC.

V is TRBV5-1 and J is TRBJ1-5, with D possibly matching TRBD1 (6 bases). There are 15 residues in the CDR3. Germline V gene data show CDR1 as SGHRS and CDR2 as YFSETQ. Trimming cost V 2 bases and J 0 bases, with 9 bases left between them. Here the CDR3 reads CASSLQGNSNQPQHF. The CDR3 nucleotides are TGCGCCAGCAGCTTACAGGGAAATAGCAATCAGCCCCAGCATTTT. Full variable domain (outside the CDR3, taken from reference TRBV5-1 and TRBJ1-5): KAGVTQTPRYLIKTRGQQVTLSCSPISGHRSVSWYQQTPGQGLQFLFEYFSETQRNKGNFPGRFSGRQFSNSRSEMNVSTLELGDSALYLCASSLQGNSNQPQHFGDGTRLSIL.

This chain links TRBV6-5 with TRBJ2-7; D perhaps matches TRBD2 (6 bases). The germline V and J ends were trimmed by 6 bases and 3 bases, with 18 bases remaining between them. The CDR3 totals 15 residues. The V gene's germline CDR1 is MNHEY and CDR2 SVGAGI. The CDR3 bases are TGTGCCAGCAGACAGACGGAGGGTAGCGTCTACGAGCAGTACTTC. This translates into CASRQTEGSVYEQYF.

The chain joins TRBV24-1 to TRBJ2-7; TRBD1 aligns across 7 bases. This CDR3 is built from 13 residues. Germline CDR1 reads KGHDR; CDR2 reads SFDVKD. V lost 5 bases, J lost 3 bases, and 3 bases stayed unmatched. The CDR3 loop is CATSGTGDYEQYF. As DNA, the CDR3 is TGTGCCACCAGTGGAACAGGGGACTACGAGCAGTACTTC.

The DNA for the CDR3 is TGTGCCATCAGTGATAACACCCCCACGTACGAGCAGTACTTC. Protein: CAISDNTPTYEQYF. This sequence joins TRBV10-3 and TRBJ2-7, with D hard to call. Germline assignment: CDR1 ENHRY and CDR2 SYGVKD. V lost 3 bases and J lost 4, with 13 bases in between. CDR3 length: 14 residues.

The genes are TRBV18 and TRBJ1-1; D call uncertain. Looked up from germline, CDR1 is KGHSH and CDR2 is LQKENI. V was shortened by 0 bases and J by 7 bases, with 9 bases between the two germline ends. The CDR3 covers 13 residues. CDR3 residues: CASSPPSSFEAFF. The CDR3 DNA reads as TGTGCCAGCTCACCACCGAGTAGTTTTGAAGCTTTCTTT.

V and J are TRBV27 and TRBJ2-5; 9 bases line up with TRBD2. Germline CDR1 and CDR2: MNHEY and SMNVEV (reference sequence). The junction had 4 bases not matched to a gene; V was cut back by 6 bases and J by 2 bases. CDR3 length: 14 amino acids. The CDR3 protein is CASRSSGAQETQYF. For the CDR3, the DNA is TGTGCCAGCAGGTCTAGCGGGGCACAAGAGACCCAGTACTTC.

The chain combines TRBV29-1 with TRBJ1-4; D possibly corresponds to TRBD1 (5 bases). Deletions cut 5 bases from V and 3 bases from J, with 10 bases between. This CDR3 is 13 amino acids long. Germline values: CDR1 SQVTM, CDR2 ANQGSEA. In DNA form, the CDR3 reads TGCAGCGTTATAGGGGAACCTAATGAAAAACTGTTTTTT. It codes for CSVIGEPNEKLFF.

The V and J genes are TRBV27 and TRBJ2-7; D might be TRBD1 (6 bases). Germline CDR1 is MNHEY and CDR2 is SMNVEV (reference sequence). The CDR3 is 16 amino acids. Trimming cost V 5 bases and J 5 bases, with 22 bases left between them. The CDR3 region has the DNA TGTGCCAGCAGTCCCGACAGGTGGGGCAGACGAGACGAGCAGTACTTC. The encoded protein is CASSPDRWGRRDEQYF.

This chain joins TRBV6-1 and TRBJ2-2; TRBD1 matches 9 bases. This CDR3 is 16 amino acids long. The V and J ends lost 7 bases and 5 bases, in that order; junction bases with no gene match: 11. Germline loops: CDR1 MNHNS, CDR2 SASEGT. This CDR3 is CASTDRDRAGTGELFF. CDR3 DNA: TGTGCCAGCACTGATAGGGACAGGGCGGGTACCGGGGAGCTGTTTTTT.

This clone occurred once. V is TRBV6-1 and J is TRBJ1-6; maybe TRBD1 (5 bases). V lost 2 bases, J lost 9 bases, and 14 bases lay in between. The germline V gene has CDR1 MNHNS and CDR2 SASEGT. The CDR3 extends over 15 amino acids. CDR3 sequence reads: CASSERGPQGSPLHF. The CDR3, as DNA: TGTGCCAGCAGTGAACGTGGACCCCAGGGTTCACCCCTCCACTTT.

V and J are TRBV7-2 and TRBJ2-6; TRBD1 matches 7 bases. V trimming: 0 bases; J trimming: 0 bases; junction bases outside the gene matches: 11. CDR3 length: 20 residues. Germline-derived CDR1 and CDR2 are SGHTA and FQGNSA. The CDR3: CASSLARARGPISGANVLTF. CDR3 bases: TGTGCCAGCAGCTTAGCCCGAGCGAGGGGGCCCATCTCTGGGGCCAACGTCCTGACTTTC. The entire variable domain, with the rest obtained from reference TRBV7-2 and TRBJ2-6, is as follows: GAGVSQSPSNKVTEKGKDVELRCDPISGHTALYWYRQSLGQGLEFLIYFQGNSAPDKSGLPSDRFSAERTGGSVSTLTIQRTQQEDSAVYLCASSLARARGPISGANVLTFGAGSRLTVL.